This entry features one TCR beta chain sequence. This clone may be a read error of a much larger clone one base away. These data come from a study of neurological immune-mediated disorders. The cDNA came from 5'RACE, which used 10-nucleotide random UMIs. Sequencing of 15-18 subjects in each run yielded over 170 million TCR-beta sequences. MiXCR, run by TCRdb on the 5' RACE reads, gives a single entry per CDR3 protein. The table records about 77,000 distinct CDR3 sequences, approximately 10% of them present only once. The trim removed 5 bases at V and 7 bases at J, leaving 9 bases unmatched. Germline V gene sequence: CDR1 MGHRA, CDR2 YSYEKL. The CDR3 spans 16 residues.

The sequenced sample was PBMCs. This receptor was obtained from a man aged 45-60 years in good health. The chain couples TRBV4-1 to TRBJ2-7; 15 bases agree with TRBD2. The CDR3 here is CASSSPGTSGRNEQYF. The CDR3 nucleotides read TGCGCCAGCAGCTCCCCCGGGACTAGCGGGAGGAATGAGCAGTACTTC.